This TCR beta chain was captured in a study of CD4+ T cells in melanoma. Sequencing used immunoSEQ multiplex PCR; TCRdb keeps in-frame clones, though not all of them. There are more than 90,000 clones in the sample; around 93% occur only once, and less than 4% lies in the top ten. Germline-derived CDR1 and CDR2 are LNHDA and SQIVND (reference sequence). The CDR3 length is 14 residues. The ends lost 2 bases at V and 3 bases at J; junction bases unmatched: 2. Worth noting for this clone: Its antigen is as yet unknown.

Study-level results: CD8+ T cell, macrophage and B cell function reportedly correlated with neoantigen-specific CD4+ T cells.

This TCR derives from a human donor with melanoma. Sequencing was carried out using peripheral blood. The V gene is TRBV19, the J gene TRBJ1-2; TRBD1 agrees at 8 bases. The CDR3, as DNA: TGTGCCAGTAGTATATTGACAGGGGACTATGGCTACACCTTC. Amino acids: CASSILTGDYGYTF.